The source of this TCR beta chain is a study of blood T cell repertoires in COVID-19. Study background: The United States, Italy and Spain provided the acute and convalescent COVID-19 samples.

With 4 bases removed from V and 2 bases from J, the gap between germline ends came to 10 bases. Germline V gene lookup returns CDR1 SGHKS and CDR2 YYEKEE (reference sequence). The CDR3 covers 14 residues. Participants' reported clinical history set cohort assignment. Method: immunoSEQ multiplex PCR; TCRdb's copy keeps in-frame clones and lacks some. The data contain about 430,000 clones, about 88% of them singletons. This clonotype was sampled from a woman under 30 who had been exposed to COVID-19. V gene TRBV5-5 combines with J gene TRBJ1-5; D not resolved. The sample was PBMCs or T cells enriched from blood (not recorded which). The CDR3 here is CASSRPGGNQPQHF. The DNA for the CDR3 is TGTGCCAGCAGCCGCCCCGGAGGCAATCAGCCCCAGCATTTT.